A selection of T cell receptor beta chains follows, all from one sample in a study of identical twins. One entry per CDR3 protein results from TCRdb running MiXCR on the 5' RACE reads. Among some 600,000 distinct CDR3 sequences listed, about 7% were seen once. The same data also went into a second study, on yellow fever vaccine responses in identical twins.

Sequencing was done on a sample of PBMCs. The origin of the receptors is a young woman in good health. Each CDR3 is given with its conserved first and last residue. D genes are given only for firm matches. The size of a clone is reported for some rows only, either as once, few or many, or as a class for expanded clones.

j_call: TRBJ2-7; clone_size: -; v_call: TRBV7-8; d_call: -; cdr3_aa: CASSHAYPTSYEQYF; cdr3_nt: TGTGCCAGCAGCCACGCGTACCCTACCTCCTACGAGCAGTACTTC
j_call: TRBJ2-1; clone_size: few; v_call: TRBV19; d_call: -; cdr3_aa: CASSIAVAGSYNEQFF; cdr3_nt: TGTGCCAGTAGTATAGCGGTGGCGGGTTCATACAATGAGCAGTTCTTC
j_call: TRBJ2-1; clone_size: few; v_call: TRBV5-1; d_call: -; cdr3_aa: CASSLYGSRYNEQFF; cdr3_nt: TGCGCCAGCAGCTTGTACGGGAGTAGGTATAATGAGCAGTTCTTC
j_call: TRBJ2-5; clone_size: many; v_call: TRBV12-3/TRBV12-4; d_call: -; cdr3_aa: CASSLGLGETQYF; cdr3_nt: TGCGCCAGCAGCTTGGGACTTGGAGAGACCCAGTACTTC
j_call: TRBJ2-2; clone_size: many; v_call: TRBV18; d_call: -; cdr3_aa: CASSPPGSTGELFF; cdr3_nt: TGTGCCAGCTCACCACCGGGAAGCACCGGGGAGCTGTTTTTT
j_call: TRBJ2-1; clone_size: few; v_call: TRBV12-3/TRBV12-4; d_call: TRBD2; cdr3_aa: CASRSRGGEGNEQFF; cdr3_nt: TGTGCCAGCAGATCCCGCGGGGGGGAGGGGAATGAGCAGTTCTTC
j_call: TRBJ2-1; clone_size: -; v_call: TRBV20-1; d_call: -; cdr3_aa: CSAGHNLYNEQFF; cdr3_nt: TGCAGTGCGGGACACAACCTCTACAATGAGCAGTTCTTC
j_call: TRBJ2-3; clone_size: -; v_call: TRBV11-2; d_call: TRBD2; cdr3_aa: CASTPGKLSGASTDTQYF; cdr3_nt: TGTGCCAGCACCCCTGGGAAGCTTAGCGGGGCCTCCACAGATACGCAGTATTTT
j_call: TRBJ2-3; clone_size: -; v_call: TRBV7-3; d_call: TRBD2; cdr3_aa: CASSLKAGGPTDTQYF; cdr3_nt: TGTGCCAGCAGCTTAAAGGCGGGAGGGCCCACAGATACGCAGTATTTT
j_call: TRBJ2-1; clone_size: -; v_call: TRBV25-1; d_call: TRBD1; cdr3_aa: CASSGRGILNNEQFF; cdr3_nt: TGTGCCAGCAGTGGCAGGGGGATTCTTAATAATGAGCAGTTCTTC
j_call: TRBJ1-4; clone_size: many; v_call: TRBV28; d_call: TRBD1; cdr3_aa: CASSSGQSNEKLFF; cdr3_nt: TGTGCCAGCAGTTCGGGACAGTCTAATGAAAAACTGTTTTTT
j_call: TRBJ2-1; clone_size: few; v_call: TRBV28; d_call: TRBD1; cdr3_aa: CASSRWDRYTYNEQFF; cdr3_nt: TGTGCCAGCAGTCGATGGGACAGATACACTTACAATGAGCAGTTCTTC
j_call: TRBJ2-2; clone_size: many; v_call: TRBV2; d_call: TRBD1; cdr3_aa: CASSQGASTGELFF; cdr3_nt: TGTGCCAGCAGTCAGGGGGCAAGCACCGGGGAGCTGTTTTTT
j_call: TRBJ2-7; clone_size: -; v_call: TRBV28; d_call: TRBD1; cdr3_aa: CATGQVLYEQYF; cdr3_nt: TGTGCCACGGGACAGGTACTTTACGAGCAGTACTTC
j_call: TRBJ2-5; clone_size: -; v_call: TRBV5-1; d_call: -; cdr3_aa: CASSLVAGVPETQYF; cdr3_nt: TGCGCCAGCAGCTTGGTGGCGGGTGTACCAGAGACCCAGTACTTC
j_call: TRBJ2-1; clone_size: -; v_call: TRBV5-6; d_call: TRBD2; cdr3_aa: CASGRTSGGYEQFF; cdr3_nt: TGTGCCAGCGGCAGGACTAGCGGGGGCTATGAGCAGTTCTTC
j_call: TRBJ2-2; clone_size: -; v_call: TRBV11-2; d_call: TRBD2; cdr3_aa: CASSLDPGLAANTGELFF; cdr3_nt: TGTGCCAGCAGCTTAGACCCGGGACTAGCGGCGAACACCGGGGAGCTGTTTTTT
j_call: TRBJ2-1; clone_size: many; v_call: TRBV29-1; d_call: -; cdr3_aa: CSVPGKGSPDNEQFF; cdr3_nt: TGCAGCGTCCCCGGGAAGGGGTCTCCCGACAATGAGCAGTTCTTC
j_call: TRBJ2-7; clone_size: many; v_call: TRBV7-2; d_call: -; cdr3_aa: CASRNRASYEQYF; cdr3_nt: TGTGCCAGCAGAAACAGGGCCTCCTACGAGCAGTACTTC
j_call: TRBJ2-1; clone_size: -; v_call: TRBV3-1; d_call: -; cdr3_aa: CASSQGRFGNEQFF; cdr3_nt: TGTGCCAGCAGCCAGGGCCGATTCGGGAATGAGCAGTTCTTC
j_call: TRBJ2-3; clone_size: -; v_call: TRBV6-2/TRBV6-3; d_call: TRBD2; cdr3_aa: CASSSIAGGPADTQYF; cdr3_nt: TGTGCCAGCAGCTCAATAGCGGGGGGGCCTGCAGATACGCAGTATTTT
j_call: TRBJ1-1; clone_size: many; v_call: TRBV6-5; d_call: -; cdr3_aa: CASSYSVRGENTEAFF; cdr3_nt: TGTGCCAGCAGTTACTCGGTGAGGGGTGAGAACACTGAAGCTTTCTTT
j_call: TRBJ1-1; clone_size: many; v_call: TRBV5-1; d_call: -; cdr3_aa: CASSLKGSNTEAFF; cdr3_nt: TGCGCCAGCAGCTTGAAAGGCAGCAACACTGAAGCTTTCTTT
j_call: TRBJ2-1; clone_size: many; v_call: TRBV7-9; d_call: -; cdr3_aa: CASSLPWGIEQFF; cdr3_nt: TGTGCCAGCAGCTTACCTTGGGGGATCGAGCAGTTCTTC
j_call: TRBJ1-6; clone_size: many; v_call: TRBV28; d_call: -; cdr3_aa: CASSSQRGPLHF; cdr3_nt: TGTGCCAGCAGTTCCCAAAGGGGGCCCCTCCACTTT
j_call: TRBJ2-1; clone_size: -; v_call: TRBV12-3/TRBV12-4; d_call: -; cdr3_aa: CASSVGPRVYNEQFF; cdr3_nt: TGTGCCAGCAGTGTCGGACCACGGGTCTACAATGAGCAGTTCTTC
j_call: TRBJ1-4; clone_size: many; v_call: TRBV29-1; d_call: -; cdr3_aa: CSVVGGQDNEKLFF; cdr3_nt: TGCAGCGTTGTTGGGGGGCAGGATAATGAAAAACTGTTTTTT
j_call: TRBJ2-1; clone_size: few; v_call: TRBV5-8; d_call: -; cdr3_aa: CASSLGGVGQFF; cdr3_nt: TGTGCCAGCAGCCTTGGCGGGGTTGGGCAGTTCTTC
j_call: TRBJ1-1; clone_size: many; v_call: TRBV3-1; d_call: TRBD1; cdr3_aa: CASSTTGGAAAFF; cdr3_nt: TGTGCCAGCAGCACGACAGGGGGCGCGGCAGCTTTCTTT
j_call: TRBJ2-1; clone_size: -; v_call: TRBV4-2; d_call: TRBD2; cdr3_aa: CASSSSGGYVEQFF; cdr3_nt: TGTGCCAGCTCCTCTAGCGGGGGCTATGTTGAGCAGTTCTTC
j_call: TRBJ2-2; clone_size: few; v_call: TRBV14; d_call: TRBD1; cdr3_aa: CASSRQGPAGTGELFF; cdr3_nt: TGTGCCAGCAGCCGACAGGGTCCGGCGGGCACCGGGGAGCTGTTTTTT
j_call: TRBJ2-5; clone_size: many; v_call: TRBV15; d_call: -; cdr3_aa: CATSRDPTRGQETQYF; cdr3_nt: TGTGCCACCAGCAGAGATCCGACTAGGGGGCAAGAGACCCAGTACTTC
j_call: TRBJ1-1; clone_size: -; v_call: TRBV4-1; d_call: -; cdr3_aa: CASSQVKGQGDTEAFF; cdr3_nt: TGCGCCAGCAGCCAAGTTAAGGGGCAGGGTGACACTGAAGCTTTCTTT
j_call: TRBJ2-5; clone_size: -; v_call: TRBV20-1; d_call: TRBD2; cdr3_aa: CSASLWLAVLYQETQYF; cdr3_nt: TGCAGTGCTAGCCTTTGGCTAGCGGTTCTTTACCAAGAGACCCAGTACTTC
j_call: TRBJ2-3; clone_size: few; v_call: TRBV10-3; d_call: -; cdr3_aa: CAIRGTLDTQYF; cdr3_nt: TGTGCCATCAGAGGGACACTAGATACGCAGTATTTT
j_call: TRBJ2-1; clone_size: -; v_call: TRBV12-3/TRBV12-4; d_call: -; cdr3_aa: CASSQDTSSYNEQFF; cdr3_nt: TGTGCCAGCAGTCAGGACACTAGTTCCTACAATGAGCAGTTCTTC
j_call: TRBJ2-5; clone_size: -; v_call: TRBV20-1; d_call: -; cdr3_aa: CSARRLAGLQTQYF; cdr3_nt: TGCAGTGCTAGAAGATTAGCCGGTCTGCAGACCCAGTACTTC
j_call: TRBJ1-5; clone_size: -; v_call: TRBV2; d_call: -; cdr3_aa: CASSGQNSNQPQHF; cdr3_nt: TGTGCCAGCAGTGGTCAGAATAGCAATCAGCCCCAGCATTTT
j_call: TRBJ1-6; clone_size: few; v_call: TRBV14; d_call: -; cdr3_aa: CASSQGGTSNSPLHF; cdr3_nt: TGTGCCAGCAGCCAAGGAGGCACCTCAAATTCACCCCTCCACTTT
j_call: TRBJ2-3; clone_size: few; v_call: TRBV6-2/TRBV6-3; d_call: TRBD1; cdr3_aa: CASTRAGGPITDTQYF; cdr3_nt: TGTGCCAGCACTCGGGCAGGGGGTCCTATCACAGATACGCAGTATTTT
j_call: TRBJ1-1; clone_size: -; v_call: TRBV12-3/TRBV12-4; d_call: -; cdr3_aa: CAISQRPPGLKNTEAFF; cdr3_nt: TGTGCCATCAGCCAACGACCCCCGGGACTCAAGAACACTGAAGCTTTCTTT
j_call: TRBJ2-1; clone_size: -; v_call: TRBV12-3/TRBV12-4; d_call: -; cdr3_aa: CASSSGEASWNEQFF; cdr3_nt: TGTGCCAGCAGCTCGGGGGAAGCTTCATGGAATGAGCAGTTCTTC
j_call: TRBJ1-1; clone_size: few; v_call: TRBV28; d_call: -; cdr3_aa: CATQGLEAFF; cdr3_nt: TGTGCCACGCAAGGGCTTGAAGCTTTCTTT
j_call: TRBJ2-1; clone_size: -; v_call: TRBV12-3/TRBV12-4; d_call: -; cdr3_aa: CASTKGRNEQFF; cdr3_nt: TGTGCCAGCACCAAGGGCCGCAATGAGCAGTTCTTC
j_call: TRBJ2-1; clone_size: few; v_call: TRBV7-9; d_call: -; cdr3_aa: CASSSASLSYNEQFF; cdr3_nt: TGTGCCAGCAGCTCCGCTAGCCTCTCCTACAATGAGCAGTTCTTC
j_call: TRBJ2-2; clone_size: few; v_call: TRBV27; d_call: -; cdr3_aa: CASSLWEAGELFF; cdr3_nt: TGTGCCAGCAGTTTATGGGAGGCCGGGGAGCTGTTTTTT
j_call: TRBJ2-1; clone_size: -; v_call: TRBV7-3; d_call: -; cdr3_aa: CASSLRGRSSYNEQFF; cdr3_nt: TGTGCCAGCAGTCTAAGGGGCCGGAGCTCCTACAATGAGCAGTTCTTC
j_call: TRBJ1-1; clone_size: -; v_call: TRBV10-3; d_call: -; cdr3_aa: CAISAGPQGNTEAFF; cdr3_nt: TGTGCCATCAGTGCGGGGCCCCAGGGGAACACTGAAGCTTTCTTT
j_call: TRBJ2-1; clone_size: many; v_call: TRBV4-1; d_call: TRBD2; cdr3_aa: CASSHRLADNEQFF; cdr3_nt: TGCGCCAGCAGCCACAGACTAGCGGACAATGAGCAGTTCTTC
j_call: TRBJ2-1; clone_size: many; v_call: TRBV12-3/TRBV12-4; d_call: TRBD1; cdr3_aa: CASSKPTGVLYNEQFF; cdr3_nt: TGTGCCAGCAGTAAACCGACAGGGGTGCTCTACAATGAGCAGTTCTTC
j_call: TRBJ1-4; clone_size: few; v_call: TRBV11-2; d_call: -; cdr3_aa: CASSEWTQEGEKLFF; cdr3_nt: TGTGCCAGCAGCGAATGGACGCAAGAGGGTGAAAAACTGTTTTTT
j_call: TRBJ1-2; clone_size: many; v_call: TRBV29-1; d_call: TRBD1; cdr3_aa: CSVPDKGTGNYGYTF; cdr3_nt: TGCAGCGTTCCGGACAAAGGGACAGGAAACTATGGCTACACCTTC